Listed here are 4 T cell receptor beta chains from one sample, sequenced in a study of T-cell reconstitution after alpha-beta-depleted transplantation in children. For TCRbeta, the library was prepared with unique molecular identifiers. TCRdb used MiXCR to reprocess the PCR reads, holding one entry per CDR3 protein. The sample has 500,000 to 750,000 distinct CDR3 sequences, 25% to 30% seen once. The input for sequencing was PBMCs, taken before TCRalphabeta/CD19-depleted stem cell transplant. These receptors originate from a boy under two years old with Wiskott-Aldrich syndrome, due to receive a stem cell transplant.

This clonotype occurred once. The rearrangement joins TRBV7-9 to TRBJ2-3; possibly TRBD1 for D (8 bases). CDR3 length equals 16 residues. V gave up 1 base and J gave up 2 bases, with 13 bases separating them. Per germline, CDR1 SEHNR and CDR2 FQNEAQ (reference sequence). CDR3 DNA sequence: TGTGCCAGCAGCTTAGGAGCGGGACAGGTCACAGATACGCAGTATTTT. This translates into CASSLGAGQVTDTQYF.

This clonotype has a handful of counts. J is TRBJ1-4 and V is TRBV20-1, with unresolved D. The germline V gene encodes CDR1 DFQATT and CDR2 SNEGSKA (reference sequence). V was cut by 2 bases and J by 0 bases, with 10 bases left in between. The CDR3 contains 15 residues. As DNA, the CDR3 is TGCAGTGCTAGACCGATGTTATCAACTAATGAAAAACTGTTTTTT. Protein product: CSARPMLSTNEKLFF.

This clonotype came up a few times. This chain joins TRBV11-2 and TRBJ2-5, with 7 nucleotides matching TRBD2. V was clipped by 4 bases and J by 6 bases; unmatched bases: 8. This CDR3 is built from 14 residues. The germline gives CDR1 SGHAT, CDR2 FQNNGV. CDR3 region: CASSSLGGPKTQYF. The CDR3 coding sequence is TGTGCCAGCAGCTCCCTGGGAGGGCCGAAGACCCAGTACTTC. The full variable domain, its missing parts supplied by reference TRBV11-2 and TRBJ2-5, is EAGVAQSPRYKIIEKRQSVAFWCNPISGHATLYWYQQILGQGPKLLIQFQNNGVVDDSQLPKDRFSAERLKGVDSTLKIQPAKLEDSAVYLCASSSLGGPKTQYFGPGTRLLVL.

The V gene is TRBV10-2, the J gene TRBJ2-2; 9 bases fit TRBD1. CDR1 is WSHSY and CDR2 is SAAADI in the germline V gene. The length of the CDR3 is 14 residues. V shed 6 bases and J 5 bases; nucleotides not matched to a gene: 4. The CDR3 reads CASRGTGRTGELFF. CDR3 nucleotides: TGCGCCAGCAGGGGGACAGGGCGAACCGGGGAGCTGTTTTTT.